Here is one T cell receptor (beta chain) with its context. Data came from immunoSEQ multiplex PCR; TCRdb stores just in-frame clones and leaves some out. The sample includes about 170,000 clones, about 91% seen only once; the top ten take roughly 5%. Germline V gene data show CDR1 as SGDLS and CDR2 as YYNGEE. The CDR3 loop spans 16 amino acids. The junction had 8 bases not matched to a gene; V was cut back by 3 bases and J by 1 base. These data are taken from a study of control samples from healthy donors and cancer patients. This receptor was identified in a woman younger than 45 in good health. Sequencing was performed on blood. The rearrangement joins TRBV9 to TRBJ2-5, with 8 positions matching TRBD2. This CDR3 reads CASSASGGGPQETQYF. CDR3 nucleotide sequence: TGTGCCAGCAGCGCGAGCGGGGGAGGACCCCAAGAGACCCAGTACTTC.